What follows are 8 T cell receptor beta chains derived from one specimen sequenced in a study of tumor-infiltrating lymphocytes in primary liver carcinoma. Starting from around 500 ng of total RNA, TCR beta cDNA was produced with a primer in the constant region. TCR beta libraries came from three nested multiplex PCR rounds using slightly modified ARM-PCR. The two initial PCR rounds, 9 to 11 cycles each, used TRBV1-TRBV30 forward and C-beta reverse primers. TCRdb itself ran the multiplex PCR reads through MiXCR, one entry per CDR3 protein. This table has about 310,000 distinct CDR3 sequences, nearly 60% appearing once. Unsorted whole blood yielded the blood RNA, and germline DNA was also extracted. Sequencing was carried out using peripheral blood. These receptors were collected from a woman in her twenties or thirties with primary liver carcinoma and hepatitis B virus infection.

V gene TRBV28 combines with J gene TRBJ2-3, with 13 bases that match TRBD2. The CDR3 has 16 residues. Germline V gene sequence: CDR1 MDHEN, CDR2 SYDVKM. Germline trimming cut 10 bases from V and 3 bases from J; bases unmatched to any gene: 10. Here the CDR3 reads CANPAPTSGRTDTQYF. Here the CDR3 DNA reads TGTGCCAACCCGGCGCCGACTAGCGGGAGGACAGATACGCAGTATTTT.

This clonotype was recorded only once. Compared with germline, one end of the junction differs, possibly owing to a read error. The chain carries TRBV29-1 and TRBJ1-3; D might be TRBD1 (5 bases). The CDR3 runs to 15 residues. Looked up from germline, CDR1 is SQVTM and CDR2 is ANQGSEA. CDR3 sequence (DNA): TGCAGCGCCCAACACTACCAGGGATCTGGAAAGACCATATATTTT. Translated: CSAQHYQGSGKTIYF.

With respect to this clonotype: It may be a read error: a sequence one base away is much more abundant. J is TRBJ1-5 and V is TRBV6-1; D ambiguous. This CDR3 is 14 amino acids long. Germline loops: CDR1 MNHNS, CDR2 SASEGT. CDR3 sequence: CVSSSSYSNQPQHF. The CDR3 nucleotides read TGTGTTTCAAGCTCGAGTTATAGCAATCAGCCCCAGCATTTT.

This clonotype was seen only once. This may be a read error: a much more frequent sequence differs by one nucleotide. The chain couples TRBV4-1 to TRBJ2-5, with D perhaps TRBD1 (6 bases). The germline CDR1 and CDR2 sequences are MGHRA and YSYEKL. The CDR3 consists of 14 residues. Trimming took 6 bases from V and 3 from J, leaving 14 bases between them. DNA of the CDR3: TGCGCCAGCAGTCCATCACACAGGGAAGAGACCCAGTACTTC. It encodes CASSPSHREETQYF.

As concerns this clonotype: A much bigger clone sits one base away, suggesting this may be a read error. This chain joins TRBV13 and TRBJ2-2; the D gene could be TRBD1 or TRBD2 (5 bases each). This CDR3 spans 15 amino acids. V lost 3 bases, J lost 3 bases, and 11 bases lay in between. In germline, CDR1 is PRHDT, CDR2 FYEKMQ (reference sequence). DNA of the CDR3: TGTGCCAGCAGCTTCCAGACAGCGGACACCGGGGAGCTGTTTTTT. This translates into CASSFQTADTGELFF.

Note on this clonotype: An end of the junction does not agree with germline; a read error may underlie this. This chain uses TRBV4-1 with TRBJ2-3, with 14 bases identical to TRBD2. CDR1 is MGHRA, CDR2 YSYEKL, per germline. CDR3 length equals 18 residues. CDR3 residues: CVSSHSGLAGGVTDTQYF. The DNA for the CDR3 is TGCGTCAGCAGCCATTCCGGACTAGCGGGAGGAGTAACAGATACGCAGTATTTT.

Only one count was recorded for this clonotype. The rearrangement joins TRBV5-6 to TRBJ2-5; D may be TRBD1 (6 bases). The CDR3 sequence is 14 residues long. Germline assignment: CDR1 SGHDT and CDR2 YYEEEE. With 1 base removed from V and 9 bases from J, the gap between germline ends came to 16 bases. CDR3 loop: CASSLRQGLEAQYF. The CDR3 DNA is TGTGCCAGCAGCTTGCGTCAGGGGTTGGAGGCCCAGTACTTC.

Note on this clonotype: Given a much more abundant clone one base away, this may be a read error. The genes are TRBV4-1 and TRBJ2-7; TRBD1 matches 9 bases. Per the germline V gene, CDR1 is MGHRA and CDR2 is YSYEKL. V shed 3 bases, J shed 6 bases, and the junction held 12 bases outside the gene matches. CDR3 size: 16 residues. CDR3 sequence reads: CASSQLKGQGDPEQYF. In nucleotides, the CDR3 is TGCGCCAGCAGCCAGCTAAAGGGACAGGGTGATCCCGAGCAGTACTTC.